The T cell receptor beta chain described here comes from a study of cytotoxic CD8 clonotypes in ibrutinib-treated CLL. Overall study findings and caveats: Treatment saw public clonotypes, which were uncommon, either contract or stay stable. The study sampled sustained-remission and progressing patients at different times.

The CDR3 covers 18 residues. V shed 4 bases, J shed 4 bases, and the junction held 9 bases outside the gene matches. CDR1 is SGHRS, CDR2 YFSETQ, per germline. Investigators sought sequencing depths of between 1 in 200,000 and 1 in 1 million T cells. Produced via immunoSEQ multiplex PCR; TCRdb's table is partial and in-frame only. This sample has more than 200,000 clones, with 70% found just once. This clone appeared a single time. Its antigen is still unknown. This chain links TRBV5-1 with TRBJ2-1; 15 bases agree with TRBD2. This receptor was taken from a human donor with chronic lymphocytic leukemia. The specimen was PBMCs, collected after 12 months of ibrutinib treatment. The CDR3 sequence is CASSRRGLAGGRYNEQFF. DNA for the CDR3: TGCGCCAGCAGCCGACGGGGACTAGCGGGAGGTCGGTACAATGAGCAGTTCTTC.